What follows are 7 T cell receptor beta chains derived from one specimen sequenced in a study of CD8 T cells in Susac syndrome. When the RNA was reverse transcribed, random hexamers were used with an input of about 0.5 to 1 ug. TCRdb reprocessed the immunoSEQ multiplex PCR reads via MiXCR and lists one record per CDR3 protein. The repertoire has 210,000 or so distinct CDR3 sequences, 94% of them found once; the top ten carry around 0.15%. Sequencing used CD4+ T cells from PBMCs. The receptors were sampled from a human donor with Susac syndrome.

The chain combines TRBV6-5 with TRBJ2-6; D is unresolved. V was trimmed by 4 bases and J by 4 bases, leaving 11 bases between them. Germline V gene sequence: CDR1 MNHEY, CDR2 SVGAGI. The CDR3 spans 15 residues. CDR3 bases: TGTGCCAGCAGTTCGGCTGGGGTCGGGGCCAACGTCCTGACTTTC. Its translation: CASSSAGVGANVLTF.

The V gene is TRBV2, the J gene TRBJ2-3, with 9 nucleotides matching TRBD2. Per germline, CDR1 SNHLY and CDR2 FYNNEI. The CDR3 consists of 16 residues. V lost 6 bases to trimming and J lost 3 bases; unmatched junction nucleotides: 10. The CDR3 coding sequence is TGTGCCAGCAGCCGGAGGAGCGGGGGGCTAACAGATACGCAGTATTTT. Translation gives CASSRRSGGLTDTQYF.

This clonotype was observed a handful of times. This chain joins TRBV7-8 and TRBJ1-4; TRBD1 might be the D (5 bases). The CDR3 has 14 amino acids. V was shortened by 4 bases and J by 8 bases, with 14 bases between the two germline ends. Germline lookup yields CDR1 SGHVS and CDR2 FQNEAQ. CDR3 DNA sequence: TGTGCCAGCAGCTCGACCGGGGGACGGGAAAAACTGTTTTTT. The encoded protein is CASSSTGGREKLFF.

The chain recombines TRBV29-1 with TRBJ1-2; tentatively, D is TRBD1 (6 bases). V lost 4 bases to trimming and J lost 6 bases, with 18 bases between them. This CDR3 is built from 14 residues. Germline V gene sequence: CDR1 SQVTM, CDR2 ANQGSEA. The CDR3 region has the DNA TGCAGCGTTGGCGTAACAGGGACTTCCCATGGCTACACCTTC. Translating gives CSVGVTGTSHGYTF. The full variable domain, its missing parts supplied by reference TRBV29-1 and TRBJ1-2, is SAVISQKPSRDICQRGTSLTIQCQVDSQVTMMFWYRQQPGQSLTLIATANQGSEATYESGFVIDKFPISRPNLTFSTLTVSNMSPEDSSIYLCSVGVTGTSHGYTFGSGTRLTVV.

V is TRBV29-1 and J is TRBJ2-3; either TRBD1 or TRBD2 may supply D (6 bases each). Trimming took off 6 bases at V and 6 bases at J, with 13 bases between the two ends. The CDR3 consists of 12 residues. Germline loops: CDR1 SQVTM, CDR2 ANQGSEA. DNA for the CDR3: TGCAGCGTAGGGGGGTCCGGTGATACGCAGTATTTT. It specifies CSVGGSGDTQYF.

The chain combines TRBV30 with TRBJ1-1, with D hard to call. Germline CDR1 GTSNPN, CDR2 SVGIG (reference sequence). The V and J ends lost 4 bases and 4 bases respectively, with 10 bases between them. The length of the CDR3 is 12 residues. CDR3 sequence: CAWIGGSTEAFF. CDR3 in DNA: TGTGCCTGGATAGGTGGGAGCACTGAAGCTTTCTTT.

The rearrangement links TRBV6-2 or TRBV6-3 to TRBJ2-5; D not certain. Germline CDR1 is MNHEY and CDR2 is SVGEGT. Trimming cost V 2 bases and J 7 bases, with 5 bases left between them. There are 11 residues in the CDR3. CDR3 sequence (DNA): TGTGCCAGCAGTTACGGGTCGACCCAGTACTTC. This sequence encodes CASSYGSTQYF.